The 22 T cell receptor beta chains below were found in one sample sequenced in a study of T cell repertoires in cytomegalovirus infection. TCRdb reprocessed the reads via MiXCR and lists one record per CDR3 protein. The sample shows around 25,000 distinct CDR3 sequences, about a fifth of them seen only once. These receptors' antigens are unknown. The sequencing here drew on CD8+ T cells from cultured PBMCs, taken from culture after CMV antigen stimulation. These receptors were obtained from a human donor in good health (CMV status not recorded). Some clones in this sample may be carry-over from other donors' samples.

The table lists this clonotype with many counts. The rearrangement links TRBV6-2 or TRBV6-3 to TRBJ1-1; tentative D call: TRBD1 (6 bases). Germline V gene lookup returns CDR1 MNHEY and CDR2 SVGEGT. V was cut by 5 bases and J by 5 bases, with 12 bases left in between. The CDR3 spans 13 residues. DNA for the CDR3: TGTGCCAGCAGTAAACAGGGTTGGACTGAAGCTTTCTTT. It specifies CASSKQGWTEAFF.

This clonotype was picked up many times. This rearrangement joins TRBV7-2 to TRBJ1-5, with TRBD1 as a possible D gene (6 bases). The germline V gene has CDR1 SGHTA and CDR2 FQGNSA. The CDR3 is made up of 15 amino acids. V lost 1 base and J 6 bases, leaving 13 bases between the germline ends. Here the CDR3 DNA reads TGTGCCAGCAGCTTAGTCGGCTGGGACACTCAGCCCCAGCATTTT. It yields the protein CASSLVGWDTQPQHF.

The genes are TRBV6-2 or TRBV6-3 and TRBJ2-1; no firm D call. Trimming left V 0 bases short and J 6 bases short, with 6 bases between. The CDR3 is 13 amino acids. Germline V gene lookup returns CDR1 MNHEY and CDR2 SVGEGT. For the CDR3, the DNA is TGTGCCAGCAGTTACTCGATGGCCAATGAGCAGTTCTTC. As protein: CASSYSMANEQFF.

This clonotype has only a few counts. A junction boundary mismatches the germline segment, possibly from a read error. The V gene is TRBV7-8, the J gene TRBJ2-1, with a possible D match to TRBD1 (6 bases). The CDR3 loop spans 16 amino acids. Germline assignment: CDR1 SGHVS and CDR2 FQNEAQ. The CDR3 spells CASSLTFGTTYNEQFF. Here the CDR3 DNA reads TGTGCCAGCAGCTTAACCTTTGGGACAACCTATAATGAGCAGTTCTTC.

J is TRBJ1-5 and V is TRBV11-2, with 8 bases aligning to TRBD1. The ends lost 6 bases at V and 0 bases at J; junction bases unmatched: 13. From germline, CDR1 is SGHAT and CDR2 FQNNGV. The CDR3 is 18 amino acids. The CDR3 protein is CASSTGTGERYSNQPQHF. CDR3 sequence (DNA): TGTGCCAGCAGTACCGGGACAGGAGAAAGATATAGCAATCAGCCCCAGCATTTT.

This clonotype was counted between two and nine times. V is TRBV27 and J is TRBJ1-1; D unclear. Germline V lookup: CDR1 MNHEY, CDR2 SMNVEV (reference sequence). The CDR3 has 15 amino acids. Trimming left V 0 bases short and J 1 base short, with 9 bases between. The CDR3 here is CASSLSLVQNTEAFF. The CDR3 coding sequence is TGTGCCAGCAGTTTATCCCTTGTCCAGAACACTGAAGCTTTCTTT.

In DNA form, the CDR3 reads TGTGCCAGCAGCTTAGAGGGCAGGGATCACCTGAACACTGAAGCTTTCTTT. This translates into CASSLEGRDHLNTEAFF. The chain carries TRBV7-8 and TRBJ1-1, with D tentatively TRBD1 (5 bases). The CDR3 is 17 residues long. Germline CDR1 is SGHVS and CDR2 is FQNEAQ. The V gene lost 1 base and the J gene lost 0 bases, with 15 bases spanning the gap.

This clonotype was observed many times. The V call is TRBV7-2, the J call TRBJ2-7; the D gene is possibly TRBD2 (5 bases). V was trimmed by 6 bases and J by 4 bases, leaving 10 bases between them. The length of the CDR3 is 12 residues. The germline CDR1 and CDR2 sequences are SGHTA and FQGNSA. CDR3 amino acids: CASSRGPYEQYF. The CDR3 coding sequence is TGTGCCAGCAGTCGAGGGCCTTACGAGCAGTACTTC. Together with reference TRBV7-2 and TRBJ2-7, the CDR3 gives the full variable domain: GAGVSQSPSNKVTEKGKDVELRCDPISGHTALYWYRQSLGQGLEFLIYFQGNSAPDKSGLPSDRFSAERTGGSVSTLTIQRTQQEDSAVYLCASSRGPYEQYFGPGTRLTVT.

This chain connects TRBV6-5 to TRBJ2-1, with 12 bases lining up with TRBD2. This CDR3 has 16 residues. CDR1 is MNHEY and CDR2 is SVGAGI in the germline V gene. V shed 5 bases and J 2 bases; nucleotides not matched to a gene: 4. The CDR3 DNA sequence: TGTGCCAGCAGTAACGGACTAGCGGGAACCTACAATGAGCAGTTCTTC. Protein: CASSNGLAGTYNEQFF.

The chain joins TRBV29-1 to TRBJ2-1; D is undetermined. Per germline, CDR1 SQVTM and CDR2 ANQGSEA. CDR3 size: 10 residues. Trimming stripped 0 bases from V and 9 bases from J, with 3 bases between. The CDR3 DNA reads as TGCAGCGTTGAAGAGAGTGAGCAGTTCTTC. It is translated as CSVEESEQFF.

This clonotype was seen repeatedly, ten times or more. The chain's CDR3 is CASSARRGYQETQYF. For the CDR3, the DNA is TGTGCCAGCAGTGCCAGAAGGGGGTACCAAGAGACCCAGTACTTC. This chain connects TRBV2 to TRBJ2-5, with a possible D match to TRBD1 (6 bases). Germline loops: CDR1 SNHLY, CDR2 FYNNEI. V shed 4 bases and J shed 0 bases, with 12 bases lying between them. The CDR3 totals 15 residues.

This clonotype came up a few times. The genes are TRBV7-9 and TRBJ2-5, with 7 bases aligning to TRBD1. Germline V gene lookup returns CDR1 SEHNR and CDR2 FQNEAQ (reference sequence). V shed 5 bases, J shed 2 bases, and the junction held 8 bases outside the gene matches. The CDR3 is 15 amino acids. CDR3 in DNA: TGTGCCAGCAGCAACCGGACAGGCTCTCAAGAGACCCAGTACTTC. Translation: CASSNRTGSQETQYF.

This clonotype showed up just a few times. The rearrangement links TRBV6-5 to TRBJ2-1, with D unclear. The CDR3 consists of 12 residues. Looked up from germline, CDR1 is MNHEY and CDR2 is SVGAGI. Trimming shortened V by 5 bases and J by 7 bases, and 9 bases separated the two germline ends. CDR3 loop: CASSLSGNEQFF. The CDR3 DNA follows: TGTGCCAGCAGTCTCTCTGGGAATGAGCAGTTCTTC.

This rearrangement joins TRBV7-2 to TRBJ1-1, with TRBD1 matching over 9 bases. V gave up 4 bases and J gave up 4 bases; unmatched junction bases: 7. The CDR3 consists of 15 residues. Germline V gene sequence: CDR1 SGHTA, CDR2 FQGNSA. The DNA of the CDR3 is TGTGCCAGCAGCTGGGGAGGACAGGGGTTCACTGAAGCTTTCTTT. Its translation: CASSWGGQGFTEAFF. The full variable domain, rest sourced from reference TRBV7-2 and TRBJ1-1, is GAGVSQSPSNKVTEKGKDVELRCDPISGHTALYWYRQSLGQGLEFLIYFQGNSAPDKSGLPSDRFSAERTGGSVSTLTIQRTQQEDSAVYLCASSWGGQGFTEAFFGQGTRLTVV.

V is TRBV4-3 and J is TRBJ2-6; no clear D gene. V was clipped by 0 bases and J by 1 base, with 7 bases between them. This CDR3 has 16 amino acids. The germline gives CDR1 LGHNA, CDR2 YSLEER. As DNA, the CDR3 is TGCGCCAGCAGCCAAGATGTGGGGTCTGGGGCCAACGTCCTGACTTTC. Translation: CASSQDVGSGANVLTF.

The sample holds a few counts of this clonotype. The rearrangement joins TRBV4-1 to TRBJ2-1, with D unclear. Germline CDR1 is MGHRA and CDR2 is YSYEKL. Trimming pared 0 bases from V and 6 bases from J, leaving 6 bases between. The length of the CDR3 is 13 residues. The CDR3 spells CASSQEDVNEQFF. Here the CDR3 DNA reads TGCGCCAGCAGCCAAGAGGACGTCAATGAGCAGTTCTTC.

The rearrangement joins TRBV9 to TRBJ1-4; unclear D gene. CDR1 is SGDLS and CDR2 is YYNGEE in the germline V gene. V was pared by 4 bases and J by 3 bases, with 13 bases between. CDR3 size: 15 residues. In DNA form, the CDR3 reads TGTGCCAGCAGCCCTCCGGGCCCGGCTAATGAAAAACTGTTTTTT. Its protein is CASSPPGPANEKLFF.

This clonotype was seen a handful of times. The chain joins TRBV7-9 to TRBJ2-1, with D possibly TRBD2 on 5 matching bases. Germline V lookup: CDR1 SEHNR, CDR2 FQNEAQ (reference sequence). This CDR3 has 15 amino acids. Trimming cost V 5 bases and J 6 bases, with 17 bases left between them. DNA for the CDR3: TGTGCCAGCAGCCGCCTAGCAACAGCTCTCAATGAGCAGTTCTTC. Encoded protein: CASSRLATALNEQFF.

This clonotype was detected ten times or more. The chain recombines TRBV6-5 with TRBJ2-2; D gene ambiguous. The CDR3 consists of 13 residues. V lost 0 bases, J lost 7 bases, and 6 bases lay in between. Germline CDR1 MNHEY, CDR2 SVGAGI. This CDR3 reads CASSYSNVGELFF. The DNA of the CDR3 is TGTGCCAGCAGTTACTCGAATGTCGGGGAGCTGTTTTTT.

This clonotype was picked up a small number of times. The rearrangement uses TRBV7-9 and TRBJ1-6; D may be TRBD1 (5 bases). The V gene's germline CDR1 is SEHNR and CDR2 FQNEAQ (reference sequence). The CDR3 extends over 13 amino acids. Trimming stripped 6 bases from V and 8 bases from J, with 11 bases between. The chain's CDR3 is CASSLPGDSPLHF. The CDR3 DNA reads TGTGCCAGCAGTCTACCGGGGGATTCACCCCTCCACTTT.

This clonotype was observed many times. This chain connects TRBV6-1 to TRBJ2-1, with 9 bases that match TRBD2. J gave up 2 bases and V 9 bases, and 8 bases lay outside the gene matches. There are 15 residues in the CDR3. Germline V gives CDR1 MNHNS, CDR2 SASEGT. CDR3 nucleotides: TGTGCCAGTGAAAGACTAGCGGAGACCTACAATGAGCAGTTCTTC. Translation gives CASERLAETYNEQFF.

This clonotype was seen more than once but under ten times. The chain is built from TRBV6-5 and TRBJ1-2; D gene ambiguous. There are 12 residues in the CDR3. Germline V gene data show CDR1 as MNHEY and CDR2 as SVGAGI. Trimming removed 2 bases from V and 8 bases from J, with 9 bases in between. Written as DNA, the CDR3 is TGTGCCAGCAGTTACCCGTCGGGGGGCTACACCTTC. It specifies CASSYPSGGYTF.